A single sample gave rise to the 25 T cell receptor beta chains below, sequenced in a study of blood T cell repertoires in COVID-19. Repertoires were generated with immunoSEQ multiplex PCR, while TCRdb's copy carries only in-frame clones and drops some. In the table there are 200,000 to 250,000 clones, almost 90% of which are singletons. Sequenced input: peripheral blood. These receptors all come from a woman aged 60 to 75 with acute or convalescent COVID-19.

DNA of the CDR3: TGCGCCAGCAGCTTGGTCGAGGGCTCCTACAATGAGCAGTTCTTC. Its protein product is CASSLVEGSYNEQFF. This rearrangement joins TRBV5-1 to TRBJ2-1, with a weak D call TRBD2 (5 bases). From germline, CDR1 is SGHRS and CDR2 YFSETQ. V was pared by 0 bases and J by 0 bases, with 7 bases between. CDR3 length: 15 amino acids.

This clone was counted a few times. J is TRBJ2-3 and V is TRBV3-1 (or the pseudogene TRBV3-2), with D tentatively TRBD2 (5 bases). The V end lost 1 base, the J end lost 3 bases, and 14 bases lay between the germline ends. Looked up from germline, CDR1 is LGHDT and CDR2 is YNNKEL (reference sequence). The CDR3 covers 16 residues. The CDR3, as DNA: TGTGCCAGCAGCCAAGTGCGAGCGGCCTTGACAGATACGCAGTATTTT. Translating it yields CASSQVRAALTDTQYF.

The chain couples TRBV13 to TRBJ2-5; 9 nucleotides match TRBD2. The J segment lost 2 bases and the V segment lost 5 bases, leaving 9 bases of the junction unmatched. Looked up from germline, CDR1 is PRHDT and CDR2 is FYEKMQ (reference sequence). The CDR3 consists of 16 residues. CDR3 coding DNA: TGTGCCAGCAGCCGCTCCTGGCGGGGGGGGCAAGAGACCCAGTACTTC. Translation: CASSRSWRGGQETQYF. The full variable domain, its missing parts supplied by reference TRBV13 and TRBJ2-5, is AAGVIQSPRHLIKEKRETATLKCYPIPRHDTVYWYQQGPGQDPQFLISFYEKMQSDKGSIPDRFSAQQFSDYHSELNMSSLELGDSALYFCASSRSWRGGQETQYFGPGTRLLVL.

The V gene is TRBV5-4, the J gene TRBJ1-2, with a possible D match to TRBD1 (5 bases). V gave up 4 bases and J gave up 4 bases, with 20 bases separating them. The germline gives CDR1 SGHNT, CDR2 YYREEE (reference sequence). The CDR3 runs to 16 residues. The chain's CDR3 is CASSMGTHPGGYGYTF. CDR3 DNA: TGTGCCAGCAGCATGGGGACCCACCCCGGGGGCTATGGCTACACCTTC.

V gene TRBV11-3 combines with J gene TRBJ2-2, with 7 bases lining up with TRBD1. The germline CDR1 and CDR2 sequences are SGHNT and YENEEA. This CDR3 is built from 18 residues. Losses at the gene ends were 4 bases for V and 1 base for J; bases not matched to a gene: 12. CDR3 bases: TGTGCCAGCAGCTCATATAGACACAGGGGTGAGAACACCGGGGAGCTGTTTTTT. Its protein product is CASSSYRHRGENTGELFF.

This chain joins TRBV5-1 and TRBJ2-2; D gene unclear. V lost 0 bases and J 1 base, leaving 7 bases between the germline ends. The germline gives CDR1 SGHRS, CDR2 YFSETQ. This CDR3 comprises 15 residues. CDR3 sequence (DNA): TGCGCCAGCAGCTTGGCAGGAATGAACACCGGGGAGCTGTTTTTT. Protein: CASSLAGMNTGELFF.

The chain links TRBV6-1 to TRBJ1-4; 8 bases agree with TRBD1. V trimming: 1 base; J trimming: 7 bases; junction bases outside the gene matches: 5. This CDR3 is 15 amino acids long. Germline V lookup: CDR1 MNHNS, CDR2 SASEGT. CDR3 residues: CASSEGGTGREKLFF. Written as DNA, the CDR3 is TGTGCCAGCAGTGAAGGGGGGACAGGACGTGAAAAACTGTTTTTT.

This chain joins TRBV6-4 and TRBJ2-1, with 9 positions matching TRBD2. The V gene end was trimmed by 6 bases and the J gene end by 6 bases; junction bases not matched to a gene: 18. Germline loops: CDR1 MRHNA, CDR2 SNTAGT. The length of the CDR3 is 18 residues. CDR3 nucleotide sequence: TGTGCCAGCAGCCCCCGGAAATATAGTCTAGCGGGACCCAATGAGCAGTTCTTC. As protein: CASSPRKYSLAGPNEQFF.

The chain has TRBV5-5 and TRBJ1-2, with D possibly being TRBD1 (6 bases). The CDR3 extends over 14 amino acids. Trimming stripped 1 base from V and 0 bases from J, with 7 bases between. The germline gives CDR1 SGHKS, CDR2 YYEKEE (reference sequence). CDR3 nucleotide sequence: TGTGCCAGCAGCTTGCAGGGGCCTAACTATGGCTACACCTTC. Amino acid sequence: CASSLQGPNYGYTF.

This chain links TRBV6-5 with TRBJ1-1, with TRBD1 as a possible D gene (6 bases). The germline V gene has CDR1 MNHEY and CDR2 SVGAGI. The ends were cut back, 4 bases at V and 4 bases at J, with 10 bases in the middle. The CDR3 has 13 residues. In DNA, the CDR3 is TGTGCCAGCAGTTTTAGAGGGGGCACTGAAGCTTTCTTT. Translation gives CASSFRGGTEAFF.

This clone has a single count. The chain recombines TRBV7-2 with TRBJ2-1; TRBD2 matches at 10 bases. J gave up 4 bases and V 0 bases, and 0 bases lay outside the gene matches. Germline V gives CDR1 SGHTA, CDR2 FQGNSA. CDR3 length equals 15 residues. Here the CDR3 reads CASSLALAGYNEQFF. CDR3 nucleotide sequence: TGTGCCAGCAGCTTAGCACTAGCGGGGTACAATGAGCAGTTCTTC.

Of note for this clone: Distinct nucleotide sequences in the sample also encode this CDR3. The gene calls are TRBV11-2 and TRBJ1-3; D may be TRBD1 (6 bases). The CDR3 has 15 amino acids. Germline assignment: CDR1 SGHAT and CDR2 FQNNGV. V dropped 3 bases and J dropped 0 bases, with 9 bases sitting between them. The CDR3 DNA sequence: TGTGCCAGCAGCTTGGGACAAAGCTCTGGAAACACCATATATTTT. This gives the protein CASSLGQSSGNTIYF.

This clone was picked up one time. The chain is built from TRBV13 and TRBJ1-5; D gene ambiguous. Germline V gene sequence: CDR1 PRHDT, CDR2 FYEKMQ (reference sequence). This CDR3 contains 12 residues. V shed 5 bases and J shed 6 bases, with 8 bases lying between them. DNA for the CDR3: TGTGCCAGCAGCCGCCTCGGTCAGCCCCAGCATTTT. Amino acids: CASSRLGQPQHF.

The chain couples TRBV5-4 to TRBJ1-3, with 7 bases identical to TRBD1. Germline-derived CDR1 and CDR2 are SGHNT and YYREEE (reference sequence). The length of the CDR3 is 13 residues. The junction had 3 bases not matched to a gene; V was cut back by 4 bases and J by 5 bases. CDR3 protein: CASSVQGRNTIYF. In DNA form, the CDR3 reads TGTGCCAGCAGCGTACAGGGGCGAAACACCATATATTTT.

This clone was detected only once. This rearrangement joins TRBV5-1 to TRBJ1-1; the D gene is possibly TRBD1 (5 bases). The V gene's germline CDR1 is SGHRS and CDR2 YFSETQ. V was cut by 1 base and J by 10 bases, with 14 bases left in between. The CDR3 extends over 13 amino acids. The CDR3 region has the DNA TGCGCCAGCAGCTTGTCCTGGGGGAGGGGAGCTTTCTTT. This gives the protein CASSLSWGRGAFF.

The DNA of the CDR3 is TGTGCCAGCTCGGCCGGGACAGACTTTCTTGAGCAGTACTTC. Its protein is CASSAGTDFLEQYF. This sequence joins TRBV18 and TRBJ2-7, with 7 nucleotides matching TRBD1. J gave up 7 bases and V 6 bases, and 12 bases lay outside the gene matches. CDR1 is KGHSH and CDR2 is LQKENI in the germline V gene. The CDR3 has 14 amino acids.

This sequence joins TRBV19 and TRBJ2-1, with a tentative D call TRBD1 (6 bases). This CDR3 is 15 amino acids long. Trimming shortened V by 7 bases and J by 3 bases, and 16 bases separated the two germline ends. Germline-derived CDR1 and CDR2 are LNHDA and SQIVND (reference sequence). CDR3 sequence reads: CASTSQDSNYNEQFF. The CDR3 bases are TGTGCCAGTACAAGTCAGGACAGCAACTACAATGAGCAGTTCTTC.

The chain couples TRBV19 to TRBJ1-4, with D tentatively TRBD1 (5 bases). The CDR3 is 15 amino acids. The V gene's germline CDR1 is LNHDA and CDR2 SQIVND (reference sequence). V lost 6 bases and J 0 bases, leaving 11 bases between the germline ends. For the CDR3, the DNA is TGTGCCAGTAGAAGTGGGGCCGCAACTAATGAAAAACTGTTTTTT. Protein: CASRSGAATNEKLFF.

This sequence joins TRBV7-6 and TRBJ1-3, with TRBD1 as a possible D gene (6 bases). This CDR3 has 16 residues. Germline V CDR1 and CDR2: SGHVS, FNYEAQ. Trimming pared 1 base from V and 2 bases from J, leaving 12 bases between. CDR3 bases: TGTGCCAGCAGCTTAGTAGGGGGGGCTACTGGAAACACCATATATTTT. This encodes CASSLVGGATGNTIYF. Variable domain in full (rest from reference TRBV7-6 and TRBJ1-3): GAGVSQSPRYKVTKRGQDVALRCDPISGHVSLYWYRQALGQGPEFLTYFNYEAQQDKSGLPNDRFSAERPEGSISTLTIQRTEQRDSAMYRCASSLVGGATGNTIYFGEGSWLTVV.

V and J are TRBV3-1 (or the pseudogene TRBV3-2) and TRBJ1-1; the D is unclear. Trimming stripped 2 bases from V and 0 bases from J, with 10 bases between. Germline V gives CDR1 LGHDT, CDR2 YNNKEL (reference sequence). The CDR3 sequence is 15 residues long. CDR3 sequence (DNA): TGTGCCAGCAGCCAACTCGTTACAGTGAACACTGAAGCTTTCTTT. Translation: CASSQLVTVNTEAFF.

V and J are TRBV6-5 and TRBJ2-1; TRBD2 aligns across 8 bases. After removal of 2 bases from V and 3 bases from J, the junction contained 6 bases not matched to a gene. CDR1 is MNHEY and CDR2 is SVGAGI in the germline V gene. The CDR3 has 16 residues. DNA of the CDR3: TGTGCCAGCAGTTACGATAGCGGGGCTGTCTACAATGAGCAGTTCTTC. Protein sequence: CASSYDSGAVYNEQFF.

This rearrangement joins TRBV11-3 to TRBJ2-7, with TRBD2 matching 10 bases. This CDR3 contains 15 residues. Trimming took 1 base from V and 4 from J; bases not matched to a gene: 4. Germline CDR1 is SGHNT and CDR2 is YENEEA. Here the CDR3 reads CASSLGTSGLYEQYF. The CDR3 DNA is TGTGCCAGCAGCTTAGGGACTAGCGGTCTATACGAGCAGTACTTC.

V is TRBV7-2 and J is TRBJ1-5; D possibly corresponds to TRBD1 (5 bases). The CDR3 has 14 residues. Trimming pared 3 bases from V and 3 bases from J, leaving 9 bases between. Germline V gives CDR1 SGHTA, CDR2 FQGNSA. The CDR3 DNA sequence: TGTGCCAGCAGCTTGCAGGGAAACAATCAGCCCCAGCATTTT. Translated: CASSLQGNNQPQHF.

J is TRBJ1-1 and V is TRBV15; the D gene is possibly TRBD1 (5 bases). Germline CDR1 and CDR2: LNHNV and YYDKDF (reference sequence). The CDR3 contains 16 residues. The germline V and J ends were trimmed by 0 bases and 1 base, with 12 bases remaining between them. The CDR3 sequence is CATSRDAGGGNTEAFF. CDR3 nucleotide sequence: TGTGCCACCAGCAGAGATGCGGGGGGTGGGAACACTGAAGCTTTCTTT.

The rearrangement links TRBV15 to TRBJ1-2, with 8 bases identical to TRBD1. The CDR3 sequence is 16 residues long. Looked up from germline, CDR1 is LNHNV and CDR2 is YYDKDF (reference sequence). J lost 1 base, V lost 7 bases, and 11 bases had no gene match. The CDR3 here is CATNSPGTGINYGYTF. The CDR3 DNA follows: TGTGCCACCAACTCGCCGGGGACAGGCATTAACTATGGCTACACCTTC.